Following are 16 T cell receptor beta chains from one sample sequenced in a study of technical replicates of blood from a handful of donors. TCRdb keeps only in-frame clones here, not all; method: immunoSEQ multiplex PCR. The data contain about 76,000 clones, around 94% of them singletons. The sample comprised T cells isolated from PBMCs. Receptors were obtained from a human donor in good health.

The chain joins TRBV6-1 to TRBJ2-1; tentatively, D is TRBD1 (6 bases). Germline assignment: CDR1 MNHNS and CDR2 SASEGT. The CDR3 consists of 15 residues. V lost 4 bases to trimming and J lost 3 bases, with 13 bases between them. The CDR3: CASSGTVLSYNEQFF. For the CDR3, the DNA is TGTGCCAGCAGTGGGACAGTACTAAGCTACAATGAGCAGTTCTTC.

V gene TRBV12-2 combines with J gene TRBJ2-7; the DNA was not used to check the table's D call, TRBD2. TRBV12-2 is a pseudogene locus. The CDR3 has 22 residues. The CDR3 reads CASRHQAVPGGRPREGTYEQYF. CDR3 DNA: TGTGCAAGTCGCCACCAAGCAGTCCCCGGGGGGCGCCCCCGGGAGGGGACCTACGAGCAGTACTTC.

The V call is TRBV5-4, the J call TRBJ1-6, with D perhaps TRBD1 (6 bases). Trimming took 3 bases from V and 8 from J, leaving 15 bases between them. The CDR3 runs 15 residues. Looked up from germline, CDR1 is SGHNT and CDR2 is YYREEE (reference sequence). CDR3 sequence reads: CASSSTGQPYSPLHF. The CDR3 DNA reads TGTGCCAGCAGCTCGACCGGACAGCCATATTCACCCCTCCACTTT. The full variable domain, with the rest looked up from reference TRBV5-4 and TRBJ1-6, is ETGVTQSPTHLIKTRGQQVTLRCSSQSGHNTVSWYQQALGQGPQFIFQYYREEENGRGNFPPRFSGLQFPNYSSELNVNALELDDSALYLCASSSTGQPYSPLHFGNGTRLTVT.

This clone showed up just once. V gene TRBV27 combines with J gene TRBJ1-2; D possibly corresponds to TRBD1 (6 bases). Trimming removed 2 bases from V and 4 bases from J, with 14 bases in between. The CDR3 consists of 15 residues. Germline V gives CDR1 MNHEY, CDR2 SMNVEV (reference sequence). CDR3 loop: CASSLRIGGAYGYTF. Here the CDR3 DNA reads TGTGCCAGCAGTTTAAGGATAGGGGGAGCCTATGGCTACACCTTC.

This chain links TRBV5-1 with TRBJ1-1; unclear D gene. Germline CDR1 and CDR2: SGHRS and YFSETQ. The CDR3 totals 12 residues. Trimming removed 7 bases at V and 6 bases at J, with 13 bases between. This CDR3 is CASGRVSAEAFF. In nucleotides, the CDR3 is TGCGCCAGCGGGAGGGTGTCCGCTGAAGCTTTCTTT.

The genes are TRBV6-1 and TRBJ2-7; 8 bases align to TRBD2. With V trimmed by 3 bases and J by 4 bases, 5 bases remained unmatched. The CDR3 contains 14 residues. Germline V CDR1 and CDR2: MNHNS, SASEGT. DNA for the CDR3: TGTGCCAGCAGTGATAGAGCGGGAGTATACGAGCAGTACTTC. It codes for CASSDRAGVYEQYF.

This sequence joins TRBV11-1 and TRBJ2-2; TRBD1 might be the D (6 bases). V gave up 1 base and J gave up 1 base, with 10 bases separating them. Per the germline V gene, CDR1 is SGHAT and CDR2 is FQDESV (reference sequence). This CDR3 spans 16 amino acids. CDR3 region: CASSLVMGQNTGELFF. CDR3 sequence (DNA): TGTGCCAGCAGCTTAGTAATGGGACAGAACACCGGGGAGCTGTTTTTT. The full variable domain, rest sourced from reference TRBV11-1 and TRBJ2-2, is EAEVAQSPRYKITEKSQAVAFWCDPISGHATLYWYRQILGQGPELLVQFQDESVVDDSQLPKDRFSAERLKGVDSTLKIQPAELGDSAMYLCASSLVMGQNTGELFFGEGSRLTVL.

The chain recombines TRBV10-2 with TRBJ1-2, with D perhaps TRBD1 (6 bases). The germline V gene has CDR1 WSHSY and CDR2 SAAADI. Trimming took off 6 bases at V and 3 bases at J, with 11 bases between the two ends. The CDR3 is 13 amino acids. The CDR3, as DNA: TGCGCCAGCAGCCGGGACACCGACTATGGCTACACCTTC. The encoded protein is CASSRDTDYGYTF.

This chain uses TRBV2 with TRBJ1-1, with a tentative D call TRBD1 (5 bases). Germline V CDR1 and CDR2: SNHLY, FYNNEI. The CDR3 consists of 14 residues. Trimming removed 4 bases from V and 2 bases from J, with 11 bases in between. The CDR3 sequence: CASSARATNTEAFF. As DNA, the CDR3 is TGTGCCAGCAGTGCCAGGGCCACAAACACTGAAGCTTTCTTT.

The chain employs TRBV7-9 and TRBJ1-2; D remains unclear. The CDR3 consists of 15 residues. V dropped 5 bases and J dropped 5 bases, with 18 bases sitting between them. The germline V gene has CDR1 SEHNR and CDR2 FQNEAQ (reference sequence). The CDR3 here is CASSPKATILYGYTF. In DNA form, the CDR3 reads TGTGCCAGCAGCCCTAAAGCGACGATCTTGTATGGCTACACCTTC. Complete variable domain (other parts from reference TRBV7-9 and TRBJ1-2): DTGVSQNPRHKITKRGQNVTFRCDPISEHNRLYWYRQTLGQGPEFLTYFQNEAQLEKSRLLSDRFSAERPKGSFSTLEIQRTEQGDSAMYLCASSPKATILYGYTFGSGTRLTVV.

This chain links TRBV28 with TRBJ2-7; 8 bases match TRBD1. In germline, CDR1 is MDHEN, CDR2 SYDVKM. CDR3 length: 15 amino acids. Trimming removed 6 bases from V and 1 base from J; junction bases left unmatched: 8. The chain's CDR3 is CASRYGTGYSYEQYF. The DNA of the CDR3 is TGTGCCAGCAGGTACGGGACAGGATATTCCTACGAGCAGTACTTC.

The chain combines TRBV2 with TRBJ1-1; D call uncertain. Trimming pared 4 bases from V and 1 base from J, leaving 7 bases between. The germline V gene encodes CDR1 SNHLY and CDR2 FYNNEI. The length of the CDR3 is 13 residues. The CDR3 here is CASSVAGNTEAFF. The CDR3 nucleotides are TGTGCCAGCAGTGTCGCAGGGAACACTGAAGCTTTCTTT.

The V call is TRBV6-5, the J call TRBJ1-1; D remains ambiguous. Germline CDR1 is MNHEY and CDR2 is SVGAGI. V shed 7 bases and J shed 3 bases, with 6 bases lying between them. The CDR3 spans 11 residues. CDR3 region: CASTRDTEAFF. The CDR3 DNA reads TGTGCCAGCACCCGGGACACTGAAGCTTTCTTT.

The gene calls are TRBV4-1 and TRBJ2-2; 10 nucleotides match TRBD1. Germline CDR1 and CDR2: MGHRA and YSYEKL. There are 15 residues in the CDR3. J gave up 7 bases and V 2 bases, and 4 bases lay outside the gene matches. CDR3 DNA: TGCGCCAGCAGCCAACAGGGACAGGGGTACGGGGAGCTGTTTTTT. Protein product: CASSQQGQGYGELFF.

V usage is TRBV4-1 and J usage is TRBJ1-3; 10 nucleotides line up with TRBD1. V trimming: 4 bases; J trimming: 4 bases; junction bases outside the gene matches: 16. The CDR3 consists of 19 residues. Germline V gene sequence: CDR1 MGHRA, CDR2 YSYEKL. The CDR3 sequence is CASSPSPSGTGATGNTIYF. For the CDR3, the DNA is TGCGCCAGCAGCCCGAGCCCCTCCGGGACAGGGGCTACCGGAAACACCATATATTTT.

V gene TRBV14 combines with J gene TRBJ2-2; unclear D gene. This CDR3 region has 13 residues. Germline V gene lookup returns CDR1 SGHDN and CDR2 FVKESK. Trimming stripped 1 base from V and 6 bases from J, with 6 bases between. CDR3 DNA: TGTGCCAGCAGCCAAGTTCTTTCCGGGGAGCTGTTTTTT. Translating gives CASSQVLSGELFF.